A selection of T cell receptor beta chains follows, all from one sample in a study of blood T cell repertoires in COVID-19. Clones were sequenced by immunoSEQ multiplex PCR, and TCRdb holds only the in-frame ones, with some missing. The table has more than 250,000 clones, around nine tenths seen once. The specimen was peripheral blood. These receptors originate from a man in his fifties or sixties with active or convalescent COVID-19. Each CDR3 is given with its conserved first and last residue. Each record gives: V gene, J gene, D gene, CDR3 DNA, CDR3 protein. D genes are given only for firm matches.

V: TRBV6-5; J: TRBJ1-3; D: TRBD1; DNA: TGTGCCAGCAGCCGGGGGACAGCTGGAAACACCATATATTTT; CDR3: CASSRGTAGNTIYF
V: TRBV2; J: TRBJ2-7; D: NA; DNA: TGTGCCAGCGCCCCTGGAGAGCTCTACGAGCAGTACTTC; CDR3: CASAPGELYEQYF
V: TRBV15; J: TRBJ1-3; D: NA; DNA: TGTGCCACCAGCAGAGTAACTGGAAACACCATATATTTT; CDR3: CATSRVTGNTIYF
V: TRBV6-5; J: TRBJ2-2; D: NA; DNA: TGTGCCAGCAGTTTCGGAGGGGTGAACACCGGGGAGCTGTTTTTT; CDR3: CASSFGGVNTGELFF
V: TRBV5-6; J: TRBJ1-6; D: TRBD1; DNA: TGTGCCAGCAGCTCCACCTCCGGGACAGGGGTTTCACCCCTCCACTTT; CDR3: CASSSTSGTGVSPLHF
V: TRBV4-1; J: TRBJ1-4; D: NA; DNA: TGCGCCAGCAGCCAAGGAGGGCTTAATGAAAAACTGTTTTTT; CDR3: CASSQGGLNEKLFF
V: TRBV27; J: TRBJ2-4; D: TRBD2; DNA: TGTGCCAGTTCCGGACTAGCGGGAGGTGCGGCCAAAAACATTCAGTACTTC; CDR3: CASSGLAGGAAKNIQYF
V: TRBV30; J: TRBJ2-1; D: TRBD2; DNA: TGTGCCTGGACTAGCGGTCCCTACAATGAGCAGTTCTTC; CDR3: CAWTSGPYNEQFF
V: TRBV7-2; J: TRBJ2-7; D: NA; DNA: TGTGCCAGCAGCATACCCAGGTACGAGCAGTACTTC; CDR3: CASSIPRYEQYF
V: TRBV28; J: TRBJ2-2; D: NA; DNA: TGTGCCAGCGTAGATCAGGTTCCGAACACCGGGGAGCTGTTTTTT; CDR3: CASVDQVPNTGELFF
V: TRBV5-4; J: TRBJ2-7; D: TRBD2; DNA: TGTGCCAGCAGCTCCCTTAGCGGGAGCGACTACGAGCAGTACTTC; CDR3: CASSSLSGSDYEQYF
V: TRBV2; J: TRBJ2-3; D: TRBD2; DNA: TGTGCCAGCATGTTAAAGGCGGGAGGGCCGGGTACGCAGTATTTT; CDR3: CASMLKAGGPGTQYF
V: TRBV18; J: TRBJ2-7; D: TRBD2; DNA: TGTGCCAGCTCACCCCGGGCCGGGGGGGAGCAGTACTTC; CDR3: CASSPRAGGEQYF
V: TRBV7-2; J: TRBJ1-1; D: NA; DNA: TGTGCCAGCAGGTTAACAGGGCCCACTGAAGCTTTCTTT; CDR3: CASRLTGPTEAFF
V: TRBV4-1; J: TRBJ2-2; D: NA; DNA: TGCGCCAGCAGCCAAGATCGCGGGGACGGTACGAACACCGGGGAGCTGTTTTTT; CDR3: CASSQDRGDGTNTGELFF
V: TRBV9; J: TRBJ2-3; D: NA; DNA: TGTGCCAGCTGCCAGGGGTCGTCTTCCACAGATACGCAGTATTTT; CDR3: CASCQGSSSTDTQYF
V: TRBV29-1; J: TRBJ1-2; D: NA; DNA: TGCAGCGTGACACAGGGCTCACACTATGGCTACACCTTC; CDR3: CSVTQGSHYGYTF
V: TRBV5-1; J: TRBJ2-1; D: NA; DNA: TGCGCCAGCAGCTCGGACAGCTACAATGAGCAGTTCTTC; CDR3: CASSSDSYNEQFF
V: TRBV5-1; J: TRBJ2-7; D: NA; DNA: TGCGCCAGCAGCTTGGCGCCAGGGGCCGAATACGAGCAGTACTTC; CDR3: CASSLAPGAEYEQYF
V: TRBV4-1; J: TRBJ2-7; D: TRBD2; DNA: TGCGCCAGCAGCCAAGATTCGGGGACTATCTACGAGCAGTACTTC; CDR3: CASSQDSGTIYEQYF
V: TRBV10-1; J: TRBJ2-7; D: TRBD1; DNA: TGCGCCAGTTCGTCAGGACAGGGAGGCGAGCAGTACTTC; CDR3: CASSSGQGGEQYF
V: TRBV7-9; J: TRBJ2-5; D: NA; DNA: TGTGCCAGCGGCGGGGAGACCCAGTACTTC; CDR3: CASGGETQYF
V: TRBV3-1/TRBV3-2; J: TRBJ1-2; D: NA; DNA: TGTGCCAGCAGTCAGGATACAGGGTATGGCTACACCTTC; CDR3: CASSQDTGYGYTF
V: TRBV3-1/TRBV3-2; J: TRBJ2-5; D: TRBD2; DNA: TGTGCCAGCAGCCGGGGCGTAGCGGGAATCGGGGAGACCCAGTACTTC; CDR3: CASSRGVAGIGETQYF
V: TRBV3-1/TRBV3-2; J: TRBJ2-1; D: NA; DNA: TGTGCCAGCAGCCTTAAGCTAGCAAGTGAGCAGTTCTTC; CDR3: CASSLKLASEQFF
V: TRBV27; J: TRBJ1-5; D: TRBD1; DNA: TGTGCCAGCAGCCTCGTCGGACAGGGGGCCAGGGGTAATCAGCCCCAGCATTTT; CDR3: CASSLVGQGARGNQPQHF
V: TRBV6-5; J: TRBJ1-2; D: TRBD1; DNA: TGTGCCAGCAGTTACTGGGGACAGGGGAGGCACTATGGCTACACCTTC; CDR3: CASSYWGQGRHYGYTF
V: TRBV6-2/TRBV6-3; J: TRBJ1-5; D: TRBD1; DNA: TGTGCCAGCAGCTCCGGGACAGGGTATCAGCCCCAGCATTTT; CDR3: CASSSGTGYQPQHF
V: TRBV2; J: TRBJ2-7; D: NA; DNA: TGTGCCAGCGAAAACGTTTTGAGCTACGAGCAGTACTTC; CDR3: CASENVLSYEQYF